This TCR beta chain came from a study of cytomegalovirus exposure and HLA in healthy donors. Study-level information: Of about 400 genotyped donors, about 81% clustered with self-reported Caucasian donors.

In regard to this clone: No antigen is known for it.

In the PCR, 60 Vbeta and 13 Jbeta primers were used. The data were produced by immunoSEQ multiplex PCR, yet TCRdb's version contains in-frame clones alone and is incomplete. This sample has some 150,000 clones, with roughly 80% found just once. This CDR3 contains 16 residues. Per germline, CDR1 SGHTS and CDR2 YDEGEE. Trimming removed 2 bases at V and 4 bases at J, with 17 bases between. Study results and caveats: There were several of the most significant clusters that appeared linked to common viral pathogens in a later analysis. 15,000 to 20,000 TCR beta sequences were associated with HLA alleles at 0.05 false discovery rate in a later analysis.

The source of this sequence is a middle-aged woman in good health and CMV-seropositive. This chain uses TRBV5-8 with TRBJ2-3; possible D gene TRBD1, 6 bases. Sequencing input: PBMCs. The CDR3 sequence: CASSLLGAGVSDTQYF. The CDR3 region has the DNA TGTGCCAGCAGCTTATTAGGGGCAGGGGTCTCAGATACGCAGTATTTT.